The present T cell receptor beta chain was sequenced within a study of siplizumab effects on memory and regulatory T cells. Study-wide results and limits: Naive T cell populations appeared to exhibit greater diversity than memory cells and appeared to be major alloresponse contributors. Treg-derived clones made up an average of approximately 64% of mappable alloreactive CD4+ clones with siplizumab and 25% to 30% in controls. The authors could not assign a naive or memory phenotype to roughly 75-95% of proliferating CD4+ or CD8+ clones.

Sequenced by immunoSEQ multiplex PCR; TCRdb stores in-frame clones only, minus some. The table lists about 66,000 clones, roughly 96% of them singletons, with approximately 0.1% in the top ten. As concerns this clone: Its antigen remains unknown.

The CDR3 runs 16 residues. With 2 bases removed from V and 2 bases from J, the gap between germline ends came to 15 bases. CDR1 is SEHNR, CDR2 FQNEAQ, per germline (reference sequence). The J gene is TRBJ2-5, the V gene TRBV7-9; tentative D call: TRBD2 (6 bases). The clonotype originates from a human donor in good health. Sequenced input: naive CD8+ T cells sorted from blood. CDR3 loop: CASSLWEARIQETQYF. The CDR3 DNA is TGTGCCAGCAGCTTATGGGAGGCTCGGATTCAAGAGACCCAGTACTTC.